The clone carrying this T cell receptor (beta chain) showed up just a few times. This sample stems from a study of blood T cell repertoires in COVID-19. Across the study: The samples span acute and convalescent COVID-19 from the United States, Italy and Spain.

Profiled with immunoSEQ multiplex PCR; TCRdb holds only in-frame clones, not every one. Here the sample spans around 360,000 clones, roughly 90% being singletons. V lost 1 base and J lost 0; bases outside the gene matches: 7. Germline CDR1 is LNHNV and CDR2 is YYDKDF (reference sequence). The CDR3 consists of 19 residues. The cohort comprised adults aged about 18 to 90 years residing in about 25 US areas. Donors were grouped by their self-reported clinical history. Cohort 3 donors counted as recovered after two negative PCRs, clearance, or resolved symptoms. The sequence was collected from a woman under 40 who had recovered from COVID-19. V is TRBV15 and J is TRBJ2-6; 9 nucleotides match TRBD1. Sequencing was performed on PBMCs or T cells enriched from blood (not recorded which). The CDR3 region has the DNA TGTGCCACCAGCAGAGGAACCGGGACAGGGTACTCTGGGGCCAACGTCCTGACTTTC. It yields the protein CATSRGTGTGYSGANVLTF.